The next 20 T cell receptor beta chains were all read from a single sample in a study of human T cells and chemical hapten exposure. Time point specified: patch test 3, about 24 weeks after DPC sensitization. Treatment given: therapeutic diphenylcyclopropenone sensitization with weekly scalp DPC. TCRdb reanalysed the RACE reads using MiXCR and keeps one entry per CDR3 protein. The sample lists about 82,000 distinct CDR3 sequences; roughly 13% were seen once. The sequencing here drew on whole blood, taken in connection with sensitization to the hapten diphenylcyclopropenone (DPC). These receptors were taken from a woman in her forties or fifties with alopecia areata. Some clones in this sample may be carry-over from other donors' samples.

The chain combines TRBV9 with TRBJ1-2; no reliable D call. Germline CDR1 reads SGDLS; CDR2 reads YYNGEE. This CDR3 has 14 amino acids. V was pared by 4 bases and J by 2 bases, with 12 bases between. The CDR3 nucleotides read TGTGCCAGCAGCCCTCACGCCGGGAACTATGGCTACACCTTC. Amino acids: CASSPHAGNYGYTF.

The table lists this clonotype with a few counts. This chain links TRBV25-1 with TRBJ1-1, with D uncertain. Trimming stripped 6 bases from V and 5 bases from J, with 13 bases between. CDR1 is MGHDK, CDR2 SYGVNS, per germline. This CDR3 contains 13 residues. CDR3 in DNA: TGTGCCAGCAGGAGTATCGGGAAGACTGAAGCTTTCTTT. Translating gives CASRSIGKTEAFF. Combining the CDR3 with reference TRBV25-1 and TRBJ1-1 gives the whole variable domain EADIYQTPRYLVIGTGKKITLECSQTMGHDKMYWYQQDPGMELHLIHYSYGVNSTEKGDLSSESTVSRIRTEHFPLTLESARPSHTSQYLCASRSIGKTEAFFGQGTRLTVV.

The rearrangement links TRBV2 to TRBJ2-5, with D maybe TRBD2 (5 bases). This CDR3 has 13 residues. Looked up from germline, CDR1 is SNHLY and CDR2 is FYNNEI. Trimming took 4 bases from V and 4 from J, leaving 10 bases between them. The DNA for the CDR3 is TGTGCCAGCAGTGTACGCGAGGGAGAGACCCAGTACTTC. It encodes CASSVREGETQYF.

This chain uses TRBV29-1 with TRBJ1-1, with D perhaps matching TRBD1 (6 bases). V gave up 6 bases and J gave up 0 bases, with 17 bases separating them. Looked up from germline, CDR1 is SQVTM and CDR2 is ANQGSEA. The CDR3 contains 15 residues. DNA of the CDR3: TGCAGCGTGAGCAGGGGAGGGGGTATGAACACTGAAGCTTTCTTT. Translating gives CSVSRGGGMNTEAFF.

This rearrangement joins TRBV7-2 to TRBJ2-7; D gene unclear. The CDR3 extends over 13 amino acids. Germline V gene sequence: CDR1 SGHTA, CDR2 FQGNSA. V lost 2 bases and J 6 bases, leaving 11 bases between the germline ends. The CDR3 DNA is TGTGCCAGCAGCTTAAGTGTTCGGCTCGAGCAGTACTTC. Its protein is CASSLSVRLEQYF.

This clonotype has more than one count but fewer than ten. The V call is TRBV2, the J call TRBJ1-6, with D hard to call. CDR3 length equals 13 residues. Trimming cost V 8 bases and J 6 bases, with 11 bases left between them. Germline CDR1 is SNHLY and CDR2 is FYNNEI. This CDR3 is CASVWQPNSPLHF. The CDR3, as DNA: TGTGCCAGCGTTTGGCAGCCTAATTCACCCCTCCACTTT.

In its sample, this clonotype was seen many times. The chain joins TRBV29-1 to TRBJ2-2; D could derive from TRBD1 or TRBD2 (5 bases each). This CDR3 has 13 residues. Germline loops: CDR1 SQVTM, CDR2 ANQGSEA. The V and J ends lost 7 bases and 2 bases respectively, with 11 bases between them. The CDR3 loop reads CSGGIANTGELFF. CDR3 DNA: TGCAGCGGGGGGATAGCTAACACCGGGGAGCTGTTTTTT.

The gene calls are TRBV9 and TRBJ2-3; the D gene is possibly TRBD2 (5 bases). Trimming stripped 6 bases from V and 1 base from J, with 12 bases between. This CDR3 region has 14 residues. CDR1 and CDR2 (germline): SGDLS, YYNGEE. The CDR3 sequence: CASTRDWGTDTQYF. The DNA of the CDR3 is TGTGCCAGCACACGGGATTGGGGCACAGATACGCAGTATTTT.

This clonotype was counted ten times or more. V and J are TRBV20-1 and TRBJ2-1; D unresolved. Trimming removed 0 bases from V and 11 bases from J, with 5 bases in between. Per germline, CDR1 DFQATT and CDR2 SNEGSKA (reference sequence). The CDR3 is 10 amino acids. CDR3 residues: CSAREAQQFF. The CDR3 nucleotides read TGCAGTGCTAGAGAAGCCCAGCAGTTCTTC.

The chain links TRBV11-2 to TRBJ1-1; D is unresolved. Germline V CDR1 and CDR2: SGHAT, FQNNGV. This CDR3 has 16 amino acids. V was pared by 5 bases and J by 1 base, with 17 bases between. DNA of the CDR3: TGTGCCAGCAGCCGAAGTTCCCCAGGAGCGAACACTGAAGCTTTCTTT. This codes for CASSRSSPGANTEAFF.

This clonotype showed up many times. The chain links TRBV7-2 to TRBJ2-7; D is unresolved. The CDR3 extends over 14 amino acids. Trimming took 5 bases from V and 0 from J, leaving 11 bases between them. Germline values: CDR1 SGHTA, CDR2 FQGNSA. The CDR3, as DNA: TGTGCCAGCAGCCCCACCTTTAGCTCCTACGAGCAGTACTTC. Protein: CASSPTFSSYEQYF.

Concerning this clonotype itself: It is likely a read error, because the conserved phenylalanine at the end of the CDR3 is missing. It is unclear where the CDR3 begins or ends on the DNA, so no DNA is shown, and the CDR3 is as TCRdb lists it. V and J are TRBV2 and TRBJ2-1; the table gives TRBD1 as D, unverified against the DNA. 8 amino acids form the CDR3, both terminal residues included. The germline V gene encodes CDR1 SNHLY and CDR2 FYNNEI. CDR3 protein: CASIGGGI.

This chain links TRBV7-9 with TRBJ2-5, with 9 bases matching TRBD2. Germline V lookup: CDR1 SEHNR, CDR2 FQNEAQ (reference sequence). J was trimmed by 5 bases and V by 6 bases; bases with no gene match: 10. The CDR3 consists of 15 residues. CDR3 region: CASSLAGSGFETQYF. In DNA, the CDR3 is TGTGCCAGCAGTCTAGCGGGAAGTGGCTTTGAGACCCAGTACTTC. The full variable domain, rest sourced from reference TRBV7-9 and TRBJ2-5, is DTGVSQNPRHKITKRGQNVTFRCDPISEHNRLYWYRQTLGQGPEFLTYFQNEAQLEKSRLLSDRFSAERPKGSFSTLEIQRTEQGDSAMYLCASSLAGSGFETQYFGPGTRLLVL.

This clonotype was counted many times. The chain joins TRBV19 to TRBJ1-2; D might be TRBD1 (5 bases). The CDR3 has 13 residues. Germline V gives CDR1 LNHDA, CDR2 SQIVND (reference sequence). V lost 4 bases and J lost 8, with 14 bases in between. This chain's CDR3 is CASSRDSSRGYTF. The DNA for the CDR3 is TGTGCCAGTAGTAGGGACTCATCGCGGGGCTACACCTTC.

This clonotype was observed many times. V is TRBV7-9 and J is TRBJ1-5, with D maybe TRBD1 (5 bases). V lost 0 bases, J lost 6 bases, and 6 bases lay in between. The CDR3 runs to 13 residues. Germline CDR1 reads SEHNR; CDR2 reads FQNEAQ (reference sequence). The CDR3 nucleotides are TGTGCCAGCAGCTTAGCGAGGGGTCAGCCCCAGCATTTT. It is translated as CASSLARGQPQHF.

This clonotype was counted between two and nine times. This sequence joins TRBV11-1 and TRBJ2-7; 12 nucleotides align to TRBD2. The CDR3 spans 15 residues. Trimming cost V 5 bases and J 1 base; bases outside gene matches: 3. Germline CDR1 reads SGHAT; CDR2 reads FQDESV (reference sequence). This CDR3 is CASSEGLAGSYEQYF. DNA of the CDR3: TGTGCCAGCAGCGAAGGACTAGCGGGGTCCTACGAGCAGTACTTC.

The rearrangement links TRBV24-1 to TRBJ1-1; D is unresolved. The germline V gene has CDR1 KGHDR and CDR2 SFDVKD. The CDR3 consists of 12 residues. V dropped 1 base and J dropped 4 bases, with 3 bases sitting between them. Here the CDR3 reads CATSDFGTEAFF. The CDR3 DNA follows: TGTGCCACCAGTGATTTCGGCACTGAAGCTTTCTTT.

The sample holds a few counts of this clonotype. The chain has TRBV29-1 and TRBJ2-1; D call uncertain. V was pared by 4 bases and J by 9 bases, with 7 bases between. This CDR3 has 10 residues. Germline V CDR1 and CDR2: SQVTM, ANQGSEA. CDR3 coding DNA: TGCAGCGTTGCGGTGGCTGAGCAGTTCTTC. This codes for CSVAVAEQFF.

A few counts support this clonotype. The rearrangement uses TRBV11-2 and TRBJ2-2, with D perhaps being TRBD1 or TRBD2 (5 bases each). Germline assignment: CDR1 SGHAT and CDR2 FQNNGV. The CDR3 spans 16 residues. V was pared by 5 bases and J by 8 bases, with 21 bases between. In DNA, the CDR3 is TGTGCCAGCAGCAAAAGGGACCGACCAACGATGGGGGAGCTGTTTTTT. Protein product: CASSKRDRPTMGELFF.

This chain uses TRBV20-1 with TRBJ1-5, with D tentatively TRBD1 (6 bases). Germline lookup yields CDR1 DFQATT and CDR2 SNEGSKA (reference sequence). This CDR3 spans 13 amino acids. Trimming removed 3 bases at V and 8 bases at J, with 14 bases between. The CDR3: CSARFGGREPQHF. CDR3 bases: TGCAGTGCTAGGTTCGGGGGGCGAGAGCCCCAGCATTTT.